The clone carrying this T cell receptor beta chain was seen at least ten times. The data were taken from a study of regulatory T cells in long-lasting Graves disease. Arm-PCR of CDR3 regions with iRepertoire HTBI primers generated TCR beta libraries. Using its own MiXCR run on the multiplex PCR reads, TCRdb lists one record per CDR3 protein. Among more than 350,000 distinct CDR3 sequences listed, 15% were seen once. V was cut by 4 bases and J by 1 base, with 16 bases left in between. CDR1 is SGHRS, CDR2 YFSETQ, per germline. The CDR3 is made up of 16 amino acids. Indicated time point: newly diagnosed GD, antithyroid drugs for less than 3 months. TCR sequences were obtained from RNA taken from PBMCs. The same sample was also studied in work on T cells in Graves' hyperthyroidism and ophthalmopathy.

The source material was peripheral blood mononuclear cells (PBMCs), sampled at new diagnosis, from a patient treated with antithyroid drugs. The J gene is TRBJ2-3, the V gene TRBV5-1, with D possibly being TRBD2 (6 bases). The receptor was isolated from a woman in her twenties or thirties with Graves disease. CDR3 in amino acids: CASSPPRASGTDTQYF. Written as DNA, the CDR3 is TGCGCCAGCAGCCCACCCCGGGCTAGCGGCACAGATACGCAGTATTTT. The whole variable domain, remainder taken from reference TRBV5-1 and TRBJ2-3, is KAGVTQTPRYLIKTRGQQVTLSCSPISGHRSVSWYQQTPGQGLQFLFEYFSETQRNKGNFPGRFSGRQFSNSRSEMNVSTLELGDSALYLCASSPPRASGTDTQYFGPGTRLTVL.